A single sample is the source of the 2 T cell receptor beta chains below, sequenced in a study of CD4 T cells in relation to SARS-CoV-2 and coronaviruses. Measured with immunoSEQ multiplex PCR; TCRdb has only the in-frame clones, and not every one. The table lists about 59,000 clones, 80% to 90% of them singletons. CD4+ T cells from unexposed donors were obtained before the COVID-19 pandemic (2011-2018). Sequencing was carried out using memory CD4+ T cells from PBMCs. The receptors here all came from a human donor in good health.

In its sample, this clone was seen a few times. The chain is built from TRBV5-1 and TRBJ2-1; tentatively, D is TRBD1 (6 bases). CDR3 length equals 18 residues. Germline V gene data show CDR1 as SGHRS and CDR2 as YFSETQ. The V end was cut by 0 bases, the J end by 7 bases, with 23 bases between. This chain's CDR3 is CASSLEGTLSLTLNEQFF. The CDR3 DNA sequence: TGCGCCAGCAGCTTGGAAGGGACACTTAGCCTGACCTTAAATGAGCAGTTCTTC. The full variable domain, with the rest looked up from reference TRBV5-1 and TRBJ2-1, is KAGVTQTPRYLIKTRGQQVTLSCSPISGHRSVSWYQQTPGQGLQFLFEYFSETQRNKGNFPGRFSGRQFSNSRSEMNVSTLELGDSALYLCASSLEGTLSLTLNEQFFGPGTRLTVL.

This clone has only one observation. The chain employs TRBV4-2 and TRBJ2-3, with 9 nucleotides matching TRBD2. Germline lookup yields CDR1 LGHNA and CDR2 YNFKEQ. V shed 4 bases, J shed 0 bases, and the junction held 5 bases outside the gene matches. This CDR3 is built from 16 residues. The CDR3 sequence is CASSPETSGSTDTQYF. CDR3 nucleotides: TGTGCCAGCAGCCCCGAGACTAGCGGTAGCACAGATACGCAGTATTTT.